The T cell receptor beta chain under discussion was sequenced for a study of cytomegalovirus exposure and HLA in healthy donors. The PCR ran on 60 Vbeta and 13 Jbeta primers. Measured with immunoSEQ multiplex PCR; TCRdb has only the in-frame clones, and not every one. The sample lists about 150,000 clones; approximately 81% were seen once. This CDR3 region has 14 residues. V was pared by 4 bases and J by 4 bases, with 6 bases of the junction left unmatched. The germline V gene encodes CDR1 GTSNPN and CDR2 SVGIG (reference sequence). The sample taken for sequencing was PBMCs. The V and J genes are TRBV30 and TRBJ2-3, with TRBD1 matching over 9 bases. This receptor was taken from a man younger than 30 in good health and CMV-seronegative. The chain's CDR3 is CAWTPGQGPDTQYF. In DNA form, the CDR3 reads TGTGCCTGGACCCCGGGACAGGGTCCAGATACGCAGTATTTT.